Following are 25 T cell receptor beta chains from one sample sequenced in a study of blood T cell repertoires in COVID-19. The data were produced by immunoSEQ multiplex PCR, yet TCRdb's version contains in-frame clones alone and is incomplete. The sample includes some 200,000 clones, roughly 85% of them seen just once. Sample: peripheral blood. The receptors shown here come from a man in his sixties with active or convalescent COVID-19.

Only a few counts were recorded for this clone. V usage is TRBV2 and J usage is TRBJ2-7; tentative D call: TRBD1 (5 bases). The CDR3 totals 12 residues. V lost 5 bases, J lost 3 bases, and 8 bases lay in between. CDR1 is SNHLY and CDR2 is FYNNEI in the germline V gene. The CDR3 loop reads CASSWGIYEQYF. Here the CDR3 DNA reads TGTGCCAGCAGTTGGGGCATCTACGAGCAGTACTTC. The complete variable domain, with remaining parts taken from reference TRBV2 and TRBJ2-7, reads EPEVTQTPSHQVTQMGQEVILRCVPISNHLYFYWYRQILGQKVEFLVSFYNNEISEKSEIFDDQFSVERPDGSNFTLKIRSTKLEDSAMYFCASSWGIYEQYFGPGTRLTVT.

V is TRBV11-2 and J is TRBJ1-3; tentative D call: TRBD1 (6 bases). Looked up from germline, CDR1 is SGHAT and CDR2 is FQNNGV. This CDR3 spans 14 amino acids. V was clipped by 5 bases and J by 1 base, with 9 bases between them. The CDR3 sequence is CASSIQGSGNTIYF. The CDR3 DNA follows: TGTGCCAGCAGCATCCAGGGGTCTGGAAACACCATATATTTT.

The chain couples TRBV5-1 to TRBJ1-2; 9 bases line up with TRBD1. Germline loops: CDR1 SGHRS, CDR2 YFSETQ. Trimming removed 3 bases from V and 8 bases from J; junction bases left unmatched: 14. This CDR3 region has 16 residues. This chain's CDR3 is CASSSRDRVISSGYTF. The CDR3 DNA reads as TGCGCCAGCAGCTCCAGGGACAGGGTTATTTCTAGCGGCTACACCTTC.

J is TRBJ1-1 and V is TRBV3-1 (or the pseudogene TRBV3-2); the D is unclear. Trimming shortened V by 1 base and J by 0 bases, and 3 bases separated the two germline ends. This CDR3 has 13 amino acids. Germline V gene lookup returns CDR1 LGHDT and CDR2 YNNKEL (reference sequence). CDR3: CASSQAMNTEAFF. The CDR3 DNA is TGTGCCAGCAGCCAAGCTATGAACACTGAAGCTTTCTTT.

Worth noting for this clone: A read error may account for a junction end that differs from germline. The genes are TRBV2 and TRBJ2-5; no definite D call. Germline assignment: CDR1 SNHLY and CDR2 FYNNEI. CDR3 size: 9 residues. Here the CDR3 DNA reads TGTGCCAGACTAACGATCCGGGACTTC. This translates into CARLTIRDF.

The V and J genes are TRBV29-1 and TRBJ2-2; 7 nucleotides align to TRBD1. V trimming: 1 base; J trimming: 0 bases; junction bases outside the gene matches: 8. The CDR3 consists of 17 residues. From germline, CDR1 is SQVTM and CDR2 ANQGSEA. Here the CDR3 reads CSVEVSADRPNTGELFF. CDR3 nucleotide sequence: TGCAGCGTTGAAGTATCAGCGGACAGGCCGAACACCGGGGAGCTGTTTTTT.

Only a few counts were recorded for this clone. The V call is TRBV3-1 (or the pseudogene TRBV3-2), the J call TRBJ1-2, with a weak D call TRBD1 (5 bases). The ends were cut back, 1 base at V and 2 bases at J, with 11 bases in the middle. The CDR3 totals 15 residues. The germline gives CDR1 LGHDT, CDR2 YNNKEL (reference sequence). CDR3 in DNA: TGTGCCAGCAGCCAAGCAGGGCCAGTAAACTATGGCTACACCTTC. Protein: CASSQAGPVNYGYTF.

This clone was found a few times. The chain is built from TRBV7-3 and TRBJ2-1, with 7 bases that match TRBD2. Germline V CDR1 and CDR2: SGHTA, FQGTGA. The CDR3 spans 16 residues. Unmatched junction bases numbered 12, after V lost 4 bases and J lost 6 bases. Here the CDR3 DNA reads TGTGCCAGCAGCTCCGGAGGCGGGGGTTCCCTCAATGAGCAGTTCTTC. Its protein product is CASSSGGGGSLNEQFF.

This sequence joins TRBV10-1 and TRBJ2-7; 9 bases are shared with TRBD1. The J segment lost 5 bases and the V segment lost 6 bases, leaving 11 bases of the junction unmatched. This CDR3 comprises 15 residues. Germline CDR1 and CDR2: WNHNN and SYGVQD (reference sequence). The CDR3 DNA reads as TGCGCCAGCAGCCTCTCCGGGACAGGGATCAACGAGCAGTACTTC. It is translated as CASSLSGTGINEQYF.

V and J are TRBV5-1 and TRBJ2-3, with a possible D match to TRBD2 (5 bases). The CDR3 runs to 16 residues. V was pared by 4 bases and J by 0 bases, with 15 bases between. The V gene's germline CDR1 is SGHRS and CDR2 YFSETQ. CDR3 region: CASSTLVGDSTDTQYF. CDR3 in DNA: TGCGCCAGCAGCACTCTAGTGGGAGATAGCACAGATACGCAGTATTTT.

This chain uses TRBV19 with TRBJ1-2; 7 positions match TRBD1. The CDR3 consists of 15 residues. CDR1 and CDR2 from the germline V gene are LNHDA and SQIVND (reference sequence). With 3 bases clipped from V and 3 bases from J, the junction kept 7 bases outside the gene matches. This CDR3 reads CASSMGVTGYYGYTF. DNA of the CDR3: TGTGCCAGTAGTATGGGGGTGACAGGGTACTATGGCTACACCTTC.

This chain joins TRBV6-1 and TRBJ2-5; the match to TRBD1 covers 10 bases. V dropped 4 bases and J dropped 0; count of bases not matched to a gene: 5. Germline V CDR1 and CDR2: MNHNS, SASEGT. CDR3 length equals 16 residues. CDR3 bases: TGTGCCAGCAGTGGGGGACAGGGGCGATACCAAGAGACCCAGTACTTC. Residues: CASSGGQGRYQETQYF.

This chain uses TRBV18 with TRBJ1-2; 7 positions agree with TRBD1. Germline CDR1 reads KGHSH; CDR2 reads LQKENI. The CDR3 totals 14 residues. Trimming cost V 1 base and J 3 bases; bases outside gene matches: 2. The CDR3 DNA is TGTGCCAGCTCACCACAGGGGGCGGACTATGGCTACACCTTC. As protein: CASSPQGADYGYTF.

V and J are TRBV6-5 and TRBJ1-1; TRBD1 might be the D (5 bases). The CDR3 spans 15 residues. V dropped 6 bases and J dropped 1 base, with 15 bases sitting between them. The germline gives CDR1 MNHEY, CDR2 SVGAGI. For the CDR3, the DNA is TGTGCCAGCAGGGTAAACAGCCAGGGGAACACTGAAGCTTTCTTT. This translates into CASRVNSQGNTEAFF.

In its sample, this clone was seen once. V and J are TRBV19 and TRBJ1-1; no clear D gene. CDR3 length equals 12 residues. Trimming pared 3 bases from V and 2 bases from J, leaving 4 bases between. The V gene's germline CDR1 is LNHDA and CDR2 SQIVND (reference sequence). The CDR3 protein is CASSIVNTEAFF. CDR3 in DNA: TGTGCCAGTAGTATCGTCAACACTGAAGCTTTCTTT.

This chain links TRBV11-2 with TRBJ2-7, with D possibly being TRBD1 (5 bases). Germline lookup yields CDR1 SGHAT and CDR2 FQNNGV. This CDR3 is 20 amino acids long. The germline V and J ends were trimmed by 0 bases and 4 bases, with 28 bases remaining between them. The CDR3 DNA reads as TGTGCCAGCAGCTTAGATGTTCCAGGGAAAGTATCTCAAGGGAAATACGAGCAGTACTTC. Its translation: CASSLDVPGKVSQGKYEQYF.

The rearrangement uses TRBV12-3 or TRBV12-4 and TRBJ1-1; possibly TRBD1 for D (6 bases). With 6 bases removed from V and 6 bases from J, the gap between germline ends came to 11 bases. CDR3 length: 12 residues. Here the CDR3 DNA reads TGTGCCAGCAGCCTGACAGGTGCTGAAGCTTTCTTT. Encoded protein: CASSLTGAEAFF.

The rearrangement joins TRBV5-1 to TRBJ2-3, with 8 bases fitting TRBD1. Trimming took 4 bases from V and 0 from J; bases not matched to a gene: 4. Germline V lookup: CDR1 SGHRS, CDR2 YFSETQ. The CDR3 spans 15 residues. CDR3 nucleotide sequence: TGCGCCAGCAGCGTAGGACAGGGTAGCACAGATACGCAGTATTTT. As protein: CASSVGQGSTDTQYF.

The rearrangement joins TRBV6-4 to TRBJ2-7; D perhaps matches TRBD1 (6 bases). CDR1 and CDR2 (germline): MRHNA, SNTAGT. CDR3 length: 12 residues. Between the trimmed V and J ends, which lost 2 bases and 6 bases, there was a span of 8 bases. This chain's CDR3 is CASSDGGGEQYF. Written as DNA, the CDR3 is TGTGCCAGCAGTGACGGGGGCGGCGAGCAGTACTTC.

In DNA form, the CDR3 reads TGTGCCTGCGGGACAGGGGTTTCACGGTACACCTTC. It specifies CACGTGVSRYTF. The chain is built from TRBV30 and TRBJ1-2, with 10 bases identical to TRBD1. J was trimmed by 11 bases and V by 6 bases; bases with no gene match: 9. The CDR3 extends over 12 amino acids. The germline V gene has CDR1 GTSNPN and CDR2 SVGIG (reference sequence).

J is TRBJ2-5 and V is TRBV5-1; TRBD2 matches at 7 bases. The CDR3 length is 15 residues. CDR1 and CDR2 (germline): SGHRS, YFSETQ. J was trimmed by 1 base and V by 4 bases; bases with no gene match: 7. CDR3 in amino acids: CASSPMGGAQETQYF. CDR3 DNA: TGCGCCAGCAGCCCCATGGGAGGGGCCCAAGAGACCCAGTACTTC.

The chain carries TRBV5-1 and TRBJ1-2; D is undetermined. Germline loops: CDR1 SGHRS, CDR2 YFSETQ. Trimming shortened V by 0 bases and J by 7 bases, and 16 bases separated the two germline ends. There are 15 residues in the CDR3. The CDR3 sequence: CASSLGTGSDTGYTF. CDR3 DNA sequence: TGCGCCAGCAGCTTGGGCACGGGGTCTGATACTGGCTACACCTTC.

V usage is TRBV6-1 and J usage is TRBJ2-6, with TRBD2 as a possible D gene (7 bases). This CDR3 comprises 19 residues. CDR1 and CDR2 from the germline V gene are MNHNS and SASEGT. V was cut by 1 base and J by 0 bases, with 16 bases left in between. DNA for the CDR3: TGTGCCAGCAGTGAAGGGGGGGGCAGGGTCAGCTCTGGGGCCAACGTCCTGACTTTC. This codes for CASSEGGGRVSSGANVLTF.

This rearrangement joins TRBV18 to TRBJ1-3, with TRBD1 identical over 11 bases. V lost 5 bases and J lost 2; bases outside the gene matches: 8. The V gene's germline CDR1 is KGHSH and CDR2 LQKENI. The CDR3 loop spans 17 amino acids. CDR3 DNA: TGTGCCAGCTCATCAGGACAGGGGGCGTCGGCTGGAAACACCATATATTTT. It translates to CASSSGQGASAGNTIYF.

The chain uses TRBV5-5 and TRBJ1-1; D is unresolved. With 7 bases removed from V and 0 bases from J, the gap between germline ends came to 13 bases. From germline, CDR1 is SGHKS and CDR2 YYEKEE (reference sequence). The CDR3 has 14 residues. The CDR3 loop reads CASFTVPMNTEAFF. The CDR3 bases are TGTGCCAGCTTTACGGTGCCCATGAACACTGAAGCTTTCTTT. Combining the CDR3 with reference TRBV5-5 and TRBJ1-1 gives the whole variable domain DAGVTQSPTHLIKTRGQQVTLRCSPISGHKSVSWYQQVLGQGPQFIFQYYEKEERGRGNFPDRFSARQFPNYSSELNVNALLLGDSALYLCASFTVPMNTEAFFGQGTRLTVV.